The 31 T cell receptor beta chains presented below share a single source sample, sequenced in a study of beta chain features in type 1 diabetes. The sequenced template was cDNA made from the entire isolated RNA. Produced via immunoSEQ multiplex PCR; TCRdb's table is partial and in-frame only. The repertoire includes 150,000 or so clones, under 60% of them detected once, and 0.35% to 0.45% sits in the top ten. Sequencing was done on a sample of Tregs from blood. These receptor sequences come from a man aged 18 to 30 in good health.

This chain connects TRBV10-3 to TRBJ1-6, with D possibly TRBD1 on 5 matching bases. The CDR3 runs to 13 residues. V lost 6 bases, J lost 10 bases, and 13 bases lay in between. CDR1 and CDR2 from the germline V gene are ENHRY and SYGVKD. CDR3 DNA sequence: TGTGCCATCAGGACAGCGTACAGGTCACCCCTCCACTTT. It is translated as CAIRTAYRSPLHF.

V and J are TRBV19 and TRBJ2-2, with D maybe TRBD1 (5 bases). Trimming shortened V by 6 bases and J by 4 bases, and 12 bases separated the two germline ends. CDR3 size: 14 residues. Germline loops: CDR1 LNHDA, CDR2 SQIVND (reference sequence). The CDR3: CASRPGWSTGELFF. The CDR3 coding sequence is TGTGCCAGTAGACCAGGGTGGTCCACCGGGGAGCTGTTTTTT.

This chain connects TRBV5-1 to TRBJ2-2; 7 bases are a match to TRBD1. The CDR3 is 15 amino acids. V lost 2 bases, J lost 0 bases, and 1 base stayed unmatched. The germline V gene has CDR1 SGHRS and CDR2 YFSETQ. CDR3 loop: CASSFGTANTGELFF. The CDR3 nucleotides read TGCGCCAGCAGCTTCGGGACAGCGAACACCGGGGAGCTGTTTTTT.

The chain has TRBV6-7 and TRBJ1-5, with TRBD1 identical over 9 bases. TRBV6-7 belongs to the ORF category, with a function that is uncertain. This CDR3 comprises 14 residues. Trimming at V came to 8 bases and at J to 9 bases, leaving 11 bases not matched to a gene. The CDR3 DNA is TGTGCCAGCGACCGGGACAGGGACTTATGGCCCCAGCATTTT. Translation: CASDRDRDLWPQHF.

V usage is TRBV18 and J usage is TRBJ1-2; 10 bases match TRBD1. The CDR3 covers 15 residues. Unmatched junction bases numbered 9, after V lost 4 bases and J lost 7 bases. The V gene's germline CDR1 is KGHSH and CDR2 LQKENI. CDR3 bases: TGTGCCAGCTCACGCGGCGACCGGGACAGGGGTGGCTACACCTTC. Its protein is CASSRGDRDRGGYTF.

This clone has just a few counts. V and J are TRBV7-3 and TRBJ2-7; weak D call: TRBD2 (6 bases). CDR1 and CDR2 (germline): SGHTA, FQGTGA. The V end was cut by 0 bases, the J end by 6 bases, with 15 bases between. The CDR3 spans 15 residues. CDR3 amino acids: CASSLTGTSAGEQYF. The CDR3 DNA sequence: TGTGCCAGCAGCTTAACCGGGACTTCTGCGGGCGAGCAGTACTTC.

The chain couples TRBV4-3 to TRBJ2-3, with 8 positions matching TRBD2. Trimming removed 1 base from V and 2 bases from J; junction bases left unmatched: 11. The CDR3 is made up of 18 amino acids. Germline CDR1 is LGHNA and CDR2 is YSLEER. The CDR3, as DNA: TGCGCCAGCAGCCAAGCCCACCCTACTAGCGGATACACAGATACGCAGTATTTT. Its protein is CASSQAHPTSGYTDTQYF.

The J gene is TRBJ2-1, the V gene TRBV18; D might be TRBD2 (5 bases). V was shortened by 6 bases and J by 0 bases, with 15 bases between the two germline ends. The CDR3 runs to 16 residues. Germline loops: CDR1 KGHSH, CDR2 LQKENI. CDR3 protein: CASSQTTPSSYNEQFF. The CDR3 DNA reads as TGTGCCAGCTCCCAGACTACCCCCAGCTCCTACAATGAGCAGTTCTTC.

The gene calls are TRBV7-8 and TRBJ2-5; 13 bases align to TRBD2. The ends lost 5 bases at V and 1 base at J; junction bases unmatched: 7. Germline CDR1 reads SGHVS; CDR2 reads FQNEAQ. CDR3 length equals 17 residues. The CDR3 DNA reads TGTGCCAGCAGCGGGCGGACTAGCGGGGGACGCCAAGAGACCCAGTACTTC. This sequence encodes CASSGRTSGGRQETQYF.

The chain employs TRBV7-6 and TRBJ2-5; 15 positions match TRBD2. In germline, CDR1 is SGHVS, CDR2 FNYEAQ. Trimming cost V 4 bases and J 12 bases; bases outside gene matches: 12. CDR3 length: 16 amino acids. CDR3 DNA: TGTGCCAGCAGCTCTGGACTAGCGGGGGGGCGAGAAAGGGAGTACTTC. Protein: CASSSGLAGGREREYF.

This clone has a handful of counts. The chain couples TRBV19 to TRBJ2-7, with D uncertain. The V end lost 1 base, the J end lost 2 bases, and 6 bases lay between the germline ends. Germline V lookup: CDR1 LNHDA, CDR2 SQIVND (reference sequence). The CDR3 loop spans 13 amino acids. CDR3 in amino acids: CASSIGVPYEQYF. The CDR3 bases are TGTGCCAGTAGTATAGGAGTTCCCTACGAGCAGTACTTC.

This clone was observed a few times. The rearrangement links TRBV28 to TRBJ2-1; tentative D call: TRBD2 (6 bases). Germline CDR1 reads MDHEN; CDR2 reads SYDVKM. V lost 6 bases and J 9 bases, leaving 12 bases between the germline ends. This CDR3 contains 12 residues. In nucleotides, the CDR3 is TGTGCCAGCAGGGCTCTAGCGCTTGAGCAGTTCTTC. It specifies CASRALALEQFF. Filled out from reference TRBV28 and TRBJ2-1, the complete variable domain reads DVKVTQSSRYLVKRTGEKVFLECVQDMDHENMFWYRQDPGLGLRLIYFSYDVKMKEKGDIPEGYSVSREKKERFSLILESASTNQTSMYLCASRALALEQFFGPGTRLTVL.

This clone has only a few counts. The DNA for the CDR3 is TGTGCCAGCAGCAAGAGGGGACTAGCGGGAGTAGAGACCCAGTACTTC. As protein: CASSKRGLAGVETQYF. The chain recombines TRBV7-8 with TRBJ2-5, with TRBD2 identical over 14 bases. The ends lost 5 bases at V and 4 bases at J; junction bases unmatched: 6. CDR3 size: 16 residues. Germline V gene sequence: CDR1 SGHVS, CDR2 FQNEAQ.

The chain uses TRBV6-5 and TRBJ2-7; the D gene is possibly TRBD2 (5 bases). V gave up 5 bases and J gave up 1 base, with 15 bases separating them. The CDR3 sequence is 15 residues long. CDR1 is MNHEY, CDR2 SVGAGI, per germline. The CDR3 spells CASSRFPSGSYEQYF. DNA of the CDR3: TGTGCCAGCAGTCGATTTCCGAGCGGATCCTACGAGCAGTACTTC.

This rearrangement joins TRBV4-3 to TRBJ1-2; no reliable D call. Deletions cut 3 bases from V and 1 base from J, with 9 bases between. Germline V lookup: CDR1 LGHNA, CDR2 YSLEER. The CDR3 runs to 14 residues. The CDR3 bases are TGCGCCAGCAGCCAGATAACAAATAACTATGGCTACACCTTC. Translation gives CASSQITNNYGYTF.

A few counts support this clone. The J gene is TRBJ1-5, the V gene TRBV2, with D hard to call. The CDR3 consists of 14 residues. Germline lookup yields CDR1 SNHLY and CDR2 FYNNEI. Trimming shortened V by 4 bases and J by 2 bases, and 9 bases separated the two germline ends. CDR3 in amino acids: CASSVLRGNQPQHF. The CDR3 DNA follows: TGTGCCAGCAGTGTTTTGAGGGGCAATCAGCCCCAGCATTTT.

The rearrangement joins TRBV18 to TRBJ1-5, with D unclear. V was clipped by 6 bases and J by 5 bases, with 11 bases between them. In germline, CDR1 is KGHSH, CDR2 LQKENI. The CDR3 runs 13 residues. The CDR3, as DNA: TGTGCCAGCTCGTCGGTGGGCTATCAGCCCCAGCATTTT. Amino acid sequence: CASSSVGYQPQHF.

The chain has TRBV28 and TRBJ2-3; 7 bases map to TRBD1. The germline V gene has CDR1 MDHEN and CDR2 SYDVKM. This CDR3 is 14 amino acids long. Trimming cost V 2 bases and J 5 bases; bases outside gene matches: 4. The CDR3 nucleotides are TGTGCCAGCAGTTTAATAGGACAGGAAGATACGCAGTATTTT. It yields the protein CASSLIGQEDTQYF.

CDR3 amino acids: CASSIRVAYEQYF. For the CDR3, the DNA is TGTGCCAGCAGTATCAGGGTGGCCTACGAGCAGTACTTC. The rearrangement uses TRBV27 and TRBJ2-7; tentative D call: TRBD1 (5 bases). CDR1 and CDR2 from the germline V gene are MNHEY and SMNVEV (reference sequence). V lost 5 bases and J 2 bases, leaving 10 bases between the germline ends. This CDR3 has 13 residues.

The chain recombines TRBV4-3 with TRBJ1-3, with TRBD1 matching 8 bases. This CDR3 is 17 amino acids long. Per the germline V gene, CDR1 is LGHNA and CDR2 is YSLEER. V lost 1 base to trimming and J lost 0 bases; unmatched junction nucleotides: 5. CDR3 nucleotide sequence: TGCGCCAGCAGCCAAGTACCAGGGGGCGCCTCTGGAAACACCATATATTTT. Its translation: CASSQVPGGASGNTIYF.

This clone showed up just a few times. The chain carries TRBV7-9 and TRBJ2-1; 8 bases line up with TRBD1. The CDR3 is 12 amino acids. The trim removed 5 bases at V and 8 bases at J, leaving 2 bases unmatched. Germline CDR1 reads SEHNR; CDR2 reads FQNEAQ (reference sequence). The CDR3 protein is CASSDRGYEQFF. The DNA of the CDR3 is TGTGCCAGCAGCGACAGGGGTTATGAGCAGTTCTTC.

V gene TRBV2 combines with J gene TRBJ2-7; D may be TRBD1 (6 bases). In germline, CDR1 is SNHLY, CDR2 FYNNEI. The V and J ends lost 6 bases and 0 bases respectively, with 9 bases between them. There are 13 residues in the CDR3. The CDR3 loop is CASRWTASYEQYF. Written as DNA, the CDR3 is TGTGCCAGCAGGTGGACAGCCTCCTACGAGCAGTACTTC.

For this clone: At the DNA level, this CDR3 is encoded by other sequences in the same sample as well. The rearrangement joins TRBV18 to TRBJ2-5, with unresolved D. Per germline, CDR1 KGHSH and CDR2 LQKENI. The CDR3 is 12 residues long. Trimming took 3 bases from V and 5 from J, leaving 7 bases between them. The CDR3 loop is CASSPSRETQYF. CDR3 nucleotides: TGTGCCAGCTCACCCTCTCGGGAGACCCAGTACTTC.

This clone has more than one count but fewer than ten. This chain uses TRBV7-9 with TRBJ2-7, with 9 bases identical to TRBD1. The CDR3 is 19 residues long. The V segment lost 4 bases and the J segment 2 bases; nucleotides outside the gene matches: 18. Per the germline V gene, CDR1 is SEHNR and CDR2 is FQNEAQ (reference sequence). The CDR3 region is CASSSPRPPTGQGTYEQYF. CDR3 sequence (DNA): TGTGCCAGCAGCTCGCCGCGACCTCCCACGGGACAGGGTACCTACGAGCAGTACTTC. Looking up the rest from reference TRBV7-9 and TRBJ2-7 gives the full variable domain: DTGVSQNPRHKITKRGQNVTFRCDPISEHNRLYWYRQTLGQGPEFLTYFQNEAQLEKSRLLSDRFSAERPKGSFSTLEIQRTEQGDSAMYLCASSSPRPPTGQGTYEQYFGPGTRLTVT.

The CDR3 loop reads CASSYRGRVNTEAFF. Written as DNA, the CDR3 is TGTGCCAGCAGTTACAGGGGGCGGGTGAACACTGAAGCTTTCTTT. V usage is TRBV6-5 and J usage is TRBJ1-1, with TRBD1 matching 7 bases. J lost 0 bases, V lost 2 bases, and 3 bases had no gene match. Germline-derived CDR1 and CDR2 are MNHEY and SVGAGI. The CDR3 consists of 15 residues.

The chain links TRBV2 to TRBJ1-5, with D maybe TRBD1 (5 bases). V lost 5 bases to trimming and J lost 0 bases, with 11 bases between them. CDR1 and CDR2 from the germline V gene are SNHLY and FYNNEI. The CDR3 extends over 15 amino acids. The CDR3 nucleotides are TGTGCCAGCAGTTCGGACCAGGGTAGCAATCAGCCCCAGCATTTT. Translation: CASSSDQGSNQPQHF. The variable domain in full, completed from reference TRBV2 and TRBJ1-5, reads EPEVTQTPSHQVTQMGQEVILRCVPISNHLYFYWYRQILGQKVEFLVSFYNNEISEKSEIFDDQFSVERPDGSNFTLKIRSTKLEDSAMYFCASSSDQGSNQPQHFGDGTRLSIL.

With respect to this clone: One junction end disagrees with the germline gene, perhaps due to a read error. CDR3 residues: CASRYPTHEASF. CDR3 in DNA: TGTGCCAGTAGGTATCCCACCCATGAAGCTTCCTTT. The rearrangement joins TRBV19 to TRBJ1-1; no clear D. The CDR3 length is 12 residues. Germline V gives CDR1 LNHDA, CDR2 SQIVND (reference sequence).

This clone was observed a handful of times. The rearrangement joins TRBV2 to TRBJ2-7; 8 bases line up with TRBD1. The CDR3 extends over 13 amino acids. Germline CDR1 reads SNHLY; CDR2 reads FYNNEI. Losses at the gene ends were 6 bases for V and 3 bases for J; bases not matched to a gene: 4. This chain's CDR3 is CASRGTGGYEQYF. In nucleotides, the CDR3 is TGTGCCAGCAGGGGTACAGGGGGCTACGAGCAGTACTTC.

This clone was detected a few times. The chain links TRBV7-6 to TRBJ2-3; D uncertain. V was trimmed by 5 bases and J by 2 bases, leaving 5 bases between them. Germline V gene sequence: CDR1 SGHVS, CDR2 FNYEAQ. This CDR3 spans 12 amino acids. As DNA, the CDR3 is TGTGCCAGCAGCCTATACACAGATACGCAGTATTTT. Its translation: CASSLYTDTQYF. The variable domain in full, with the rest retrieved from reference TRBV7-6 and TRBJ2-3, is GAGVSQSPRYKVTKRGQDVALRCDPISGHVSLYWYRQALGQGPEFLTYFNYEAQQDKSGLPNDRFSAERPEGSISTLTIQRTEQRDSAMYRCASSLYTDTQYFGPGTRLTVL.

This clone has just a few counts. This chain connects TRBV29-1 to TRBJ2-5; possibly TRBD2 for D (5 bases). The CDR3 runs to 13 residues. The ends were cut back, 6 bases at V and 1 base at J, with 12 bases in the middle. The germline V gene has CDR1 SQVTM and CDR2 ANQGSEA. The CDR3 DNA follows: TGCAGCGTCGGAGGACGGTCCCAAGAGACCCAGTACTTC. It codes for CSVGGRSQETQYF.

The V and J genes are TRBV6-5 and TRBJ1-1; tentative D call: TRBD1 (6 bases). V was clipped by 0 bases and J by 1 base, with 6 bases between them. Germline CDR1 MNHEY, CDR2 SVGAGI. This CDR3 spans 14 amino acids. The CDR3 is CASSYSGANTEAFF. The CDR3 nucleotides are TGTGCCAGCAGTTACTCGGGGGCGAACACTGAAGCTTTCTTT.